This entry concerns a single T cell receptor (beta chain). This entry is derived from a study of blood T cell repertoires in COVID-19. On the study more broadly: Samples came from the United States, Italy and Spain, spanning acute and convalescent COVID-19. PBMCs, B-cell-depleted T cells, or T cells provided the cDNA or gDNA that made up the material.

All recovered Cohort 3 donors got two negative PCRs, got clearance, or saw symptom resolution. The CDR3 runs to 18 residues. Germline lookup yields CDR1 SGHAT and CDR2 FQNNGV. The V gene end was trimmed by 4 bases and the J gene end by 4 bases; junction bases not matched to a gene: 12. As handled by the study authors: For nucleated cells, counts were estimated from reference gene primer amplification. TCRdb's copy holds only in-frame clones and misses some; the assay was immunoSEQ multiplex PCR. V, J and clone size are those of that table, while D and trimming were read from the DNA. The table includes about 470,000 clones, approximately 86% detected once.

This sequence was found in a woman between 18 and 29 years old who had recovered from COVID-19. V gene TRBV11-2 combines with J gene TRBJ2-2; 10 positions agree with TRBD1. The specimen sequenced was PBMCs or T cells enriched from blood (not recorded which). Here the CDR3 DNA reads TGTGCCAGCAGCTACAGACAGGGGGCGAGGCCGTCCACCGGGGAGCTGTTTTTT. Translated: CASSYRQGARPSTGELFF.